This T cell receptor beta chain was retrieved from a study of OX40 agonist ivuxolimab in advanced cancers. Across the study: Of the participants, approximately 38% had some prior anti-PD-1, anti-PD-L1 or anti-CTLA-4 therapy, which was allowed. Three patients showed partial responses: one hepatocellular carcinoma and two cutaneous melanoma cases. Study outcomes and limitations: Relative to CD4+, CD8+ T cells held more expanded clones on average.

The V end lost 3 bases, the J end lost 1 base, and 13 bases lay between the germline ends. Germline V lookup: CDR1 MNHEY, CDR2 SMNVEV (reference sequence). This CDR3 spans 17 amino acids. A remark on this clone: What it binds is unknown.

The protocol was immunoSEQ multiplex PCR, while the TCRdb copy is restricted to in-frame clones and leaves out a portion. Among some 100,000 clones listed, 85% to 95% were seen once. Source: CD4+ or CD8+ T cells sorted from blood, taken in a trial of the OX40 agonist ivuxolimab. The gene calls are TRBV27 and TRBJ1-6, with D perhaps matching TRBD1 (5 bases). This TCR was sampled from an adult with an advanced solid tumor such as melanoma, head and neck, liver or kidney cancer. The CDR3 sequence: CASSLSRAKSYNSPLHF. The DNA for the CDR3 is TGTGCCAGCAGTTTGTCCAGGGCGAAGTCCTATAATTCACCCCTCCACTTT.